This entry lists 31 T cell receptor beta chains sequenced from one sample in a study of blood T cell repertoires in COVID-19. Assay used: immunoSEQ multiplex PCR; TCRdb lists only in-frame clones, some missing. The top ten clones hold about a tenth of a sample with around 160,000 clones, more than 80% of them seen once. Sample: peripheral blood. These receptors were obtained from a human donor in a cohort sampled during active COVID-19.

This clone has at least ten counts. The V gene is TRBV9, the J gene TRBJ2-7; 9 nucleotides align to TRBD2. CDR1 is SGDLS, CDR2 YYNGEE, per germline. The CDR3 consists of 16 residues. With 0 bases clipped from V and 0 bases from J, the junction kept 4 bases outside the gene matches. CDR3 in DNA: TGTGCCAGCAGCGTAGATCCTAGCGGGAACTCCTACGAGCAGTACTTC. Protein: CASSVDPSGNSYEQYF.

The genes are TRBV10-3 and TRBJ1-2; D perhaps matches TRBD1 (5 bases). CDR1 is ENHRY and CDR2 is SYGVKD in the germline V gene. Trimming stripped 11 bases from V and 4 bases from J, with 26 bases between. The CDR3 totals 16 residues. This chain's CDR3 is CASQGRGSTSSYGYTF. The CDR3, as DNA: TGTGCCTCCCAGGGTCGAGGCAGCACCTCCTCCTATGGCTACACCTTC.

This chain joins TRBV19 and TRBJ1-2; D ambiguous. V lost 4 bases, J lost 7 bases, and 13 bases lay in between. Germline CDR1 is LNHDA and CDR2 is SQIVND (reference sequence). This CDR3 is built from 13 residues. CDR3 in DNA: TGTGCCAGTAGTAACCTACACGGGATTGGCTACACCTTC. The encoded protein is CASSNLHGIGYTF.

This chain links TRBV13 with TRBJ2-2, with D uncertain. The CDR3 is 14 amino acids. Germline V gives CDR1 PRHDT, CDR2 FYEKMQ (reference sequence). Trimming removed 6 bases at V and 6 bases at J, with 14 bases between. The CDR3 here is CASSHQRGPGELFF. The CDR3 region has the DNA TGTGCCAGCAGTCACCAAAGAGGTCCCGGGGAGCTGTTTTTT.

This chain's CDR3 is CASSQRQINEKLFF. In nucleotides, the CDR3 is TGTGCCAGCAGCCAACGACAGATTAATGAAAAACTGTTTTTT. This chain joins TRBV3-1 (or the pseudogene TRBV3-2) and TRBJ1-4; maybe TRBD1 (5 bases). The CDR3 length is 14 residues. Per germline, CDR1 LGHDT and CDR2 YNNKEL (reference sequence). Trimming cost V 2 bases and J 4 bases, with 8 bases left between them.

The rearrangement uses TRBV4-3 and TRBJ2-7, with D tentatively TRBD1 (6 bases). Germline CDR1 and CDR2: LGHNA and YSLEER. V was trimmed by 0 bases and J by 1 base, leaving 10 bases between them. The CDR3 sequence is 15 residues long. The CDR3 DNA follows: TGCGCCAGCAGCCAAGATAGGGACACATCCTACGAGCAGTACTTC. This sequence encodes CASSQDRDTSYEQYF.

J is TRBJ1-1 and V is TRBV11-3; D is unresolved. The CDR3 loop spans 20 amino acids. Trimming removed 5 bases from V and 5 bases from J, with 33 bases in between. Germline loops: CDR1 SGHNT, CDR2 YENEEA. CDR3 in amino acids: CASSPIYPQYPLARWTEAFF. In DNA, the CDR3 is TGTGCCAGCAGCCCGATTTACCCACAGTACCCCCTGGCGAGATGGACTGAAGCTTTCTTT. Full variable domain (remainder filled in from reference TRBV11-3 and TRBJ1-1): EAGVVQSPRYKIIEKKQPVAFWCNPISGHNTLYWYLQNLGQGPELLIRYENEEAVDDSQLPKDRFSAERLKGVDSTLKIQPAELGDSAVYLCASSPIYPQYPLARWTEAFFGQGTRLTVV.

This clone occurred once. The chain uses TRBV5-1 and TRBJ2-2; 13 bases match TRBD2. J was trimmed by 0 bases and V by 5 bases; bases with no gene match: 7. The CDR3 loop spans 18 amino acids. From germline, CDR1 is SGHRS and CDR2 YFSETQ. CDR3 in DNA: TGCGCCAGCAGAGGACTAGCGGGGGCAAGAACGAACACCGGGGAGCTGTTTTTT. Its translation is CASRGLAGARTNTGELFF.

This rearrangement joins TRBV7-3 to TRBJ1-1; 11 bases are shared with TRBD1. Unmatched junction bases numbered 17, after V lost 5 bases and J lost 3 bases. CDR3 length equals 19 residues. Germline lookup yields CDR1 SGHTA and CDR2 FQGTGA. The CDR3 DNA follows: TGTGCCAGCAGCCCTCGGGGATTAGGACAGGGGGCAAGGGACACTGAAGCTTTCTTT. Amino acids: CASSPRGLGQGARDTEAFF.

The CDR3 sequence is CASSLSGLAGGTEQFF. The DNA of the CDR3 is TGTGCCAGCAGTTTATCGGGACTAGCGGGAGGTACTGAGCAGTTCTTC. The chain has TRBV27 and TRBJ2-1, with 15 bases aligning to TRBD2. The CDR3 sequence is 16 residues long. V dropped 0 bases and J dropped 9; count of bases not matched to a gene: 3. Germline V gene data show CDR1 as MNHEY and CDR2 as SMNVEV (reference sequence).

This clone was detected only once. V gene TRBV12-5 combines with J gene TRBJ1-3; no firm D call. The CDR3 contains 16 residues. Per germline, CDR1 LGHNT and CDR2 FRNRAP. Between the trimmed V and J ends, which lost 0 bases and 0 bases, there was a span of 9 bases. CDR3 in amino acids: CASGLVVAVSGNTIYF. The CDR3 region has the DNA TGTGCTAGTGGTTTGGTAGTCGCGGTCTCTGGAAACACCATATATTTT.

The chain employs TRBV5-4 and TRBJ2-1; 7 nucleotides align to TRBD2. V trimming: 4 bases; J trimming: 9 bases; junction bases outside the gene matches: 10. Germline CDR1 and CDR2: SGHNT and YYREEE (reference sequence). CDR3 length: 14 amino acids. The CDR3 spells CASSLGRESGEQFF. The CDR3 DNA reads TGTGCCAGCAGCCTGGGGCGGGAGTCGGGTGAGCAGTTCTTC. Variable domain in full (rest from reference TRBV5-4 and TRBJ2-1): ETGVTQSPTHLIKTRGQQVTLRCSSQSGHNTVSWYQQALGQGPQFIFQYYREEENGRGNFPPRFSGLQFPNYSSELNVNALELDDSALYLCASSLGRESGEQFFGPGTRLTVL.

This clone showed up just a few times. This chain connects TRBV3-1 (or the pseudogene TRBV3-2) to TRBJ2-3; TRBD2 aligns across 8 bases. CDR1 is LGHDT, CDR2 YNNKEL, per germline (reference sequence). The CDR3 loop spans 15 amino acids. The ends lost 1 base at V and 0 bases at J; junction bases unmatched: 0. The CDR3 DNA reads as TGTGCCAGCAGCCAAGTAGCGGGGAGCACAGATACGCAGTATTTT. Protein sequence: CASSQVAGSTDTQYF.

A single count supports this clone. This chain uses TRBV15 with TRBJ2-1; 8 positions match TRBD2. Germline-derived CDR1 and CDR2 are LNHNV and YYDKDF (reference sequence). The V gene end was trimmed by 1 base and the J gene end by 12 bases; junction bases not matched to a gene: 8. This CDR3 spans 14 amino acids. CDR3 sequence: CATSRVAGLDWQFF. DNA of the CDR3: TGTGCCACCAGCAGAGTCGCGGGACTAGATTGGCAGTTCTTC.

This clone has just a few counts. J is TRBJ1-6 and V is TRBV4-3; tentatively, D is TRBD1 (6 bases). The length of the CDR3 is 16 residues. Looked up from germline, CDR1 is LGHNA and CDR2 is YSLEER. V shed 0 bases and J shed 10 bases, with 16 bases lying between them. CDR3 region: CASSQDSAGVGSPLHF. Here the CDR3 DNA reads TGCGCCAGCAGCCAAGATTCGGCAGGGGTTGGATCACCCCTCCACTTT.

This clone was counted a few times. This chain's CDR3 is CASSLRASGYEQYF. DNA for the CDR3: TGTGCCAGCAGCCTTCGGGCTAGCGGTTACGAGCAGTACTTC. V and J are TRBV5-6 and TRBJ2-7; 7 positions agree with TRBD2. After removal of 4 bases from V and 4 bases from J, the junction contained 8 bases not matched to a gene. The CDR3 is 14 residues long. Germline V CDR1 and CDR2: SGHDT, YYEEEE.

The chain joins TRBV30 to TRBJ2-1; 8 bases agree with TRBD2. V shed 0 bases and J 7 bases; nucleotides not matched to a gene: 8. The germline V gene has CDR1 GTSNPN and CDR2 SVGIG (reference sequence). The CDR3 extends over 15 amino acids. The CDR3 coding sequence is TGTGCCTGGAGTGTACTTAGCGGGATAGGTAATGAGCAGTTCTTC. It translates to CAWSVLSGIGNEQFF. The complete variable domain, with remaining parts taken from reference TRBV30 and TRBJ2-1, reads SQTIHQWPATLVQPVGSPLSLECTVEGTSNPNLYWYRQAAGRGLQLLFYSVGIGQISSEVPQNLSASRPQDRQFILSSKKLLLSDSGFYLCAWSVLSGIGNEQFFGPGTRLTVL.

The J gene is TRBJ1-4, the V gene TRBV19; D is possibly TRBD1 (6 bases). Trimming took off 7 bases at V and 3 bases at J, with 15 bases between the two ends. Germline V CDR1 and CDR2: LNHDA, SQIVND (reference sequence). This CDR3 region has 15 residues. As DNA, the CDR3 is TGTGCCAGTAATAGACAGGCGGGGGCTAATGAAAAACTGTTTTTT. It codes for CASNRQAGANEKLFF.

V is TRBV7-2 and J is TRBJ1-5, with no clear D. Germline CDR1 is SGHTA and CDR2 is FQGNSA. The CDR3 spans 14 residues. Trimming shortened V by 1 base and J by 3 bases, and 7 bases separated the two germline ends. The CDR3 reads CASSLGAVNQPQHF. The CDR3 region has the DNA TGTGCCAGCAGCTTAGGGGCAGTCAATCAGCCCCAGCATTTT. Complete variable domain (other parts from reference TRBV7-2 and TRBJ1-5): GAGVSQSPSNKVTEKGKDVELRCDPISGHTALYWYRQSLGQGLEFLIYFQGNSAPDKSGLPSDRFSAERTGGSVSTLTIQRTQQEDSAVYLCASSLGAVNQPQHFGDGTRLSIL.

The chain employs TRBV6-5 and TRBJ1-5; 7 bases agree with TRBD1. CDR1 is MNHEY, CDR2 SVGAGI, per germline. This CDR3 region has 15 residues. V shed 0 bases, J shed 3 bases, and the junction held 2 bases outside the gene matches. The CDR3 is CASSYSTGTNQPQHF. The CDR3 bases are TGTGCCAGCAGTTACTCGACAGGGACCAATCAGCCCCAGCATTTT.

V gene TRBV27 combines with J gene TRBJ1-5; possible D gene TRBD1, 6 bases. V was pared by 5 bases and J by 4 bases, with 12 bases between. Germline lookup yields CDR1 MNHEY and CDR2 SMNVEV (reference sequence). This CDR3 has 14 residues. CDR3 sequence: CASSPQGFNQPQHF. The CDR3, as DNA: TGTGCCAGCAGTCCCCAGGGGTTTAATCAGCCCCAGCATTTT.

For this clone: The junction departs from germline at one end; a sequencing error may be responsible. This chain links TRBV7-2 with TRBJ2-3; 7 bases are shared with TRBD1. There are 14 residues in the CDR3. Germline V lookup: CDR1 SGHTA, CDR2 FQGNSA. CDR3 in amino acids: CASRLGQGADTQYF. For the CDR3, the DNA is TGTGCCAGCAGATTAGGGCAGGGGGCAGATACGCAGTATTTT.

This rearrangement joins TRBV11-3 to TRBJ2-2; TRBD1 is a possible D gene (6 bases). V lost 5 bases and J lost 2, with 9 bases in between. CDR3 length: 14 amino acids. CDR1 SGHNT and CDR2 YENEEA come from the germline V gene. CDR3 bases: TGTGCCAGCAGCCCGGGACACAACACCGGGGAGCTGTTTTTT. As protein: CASSPGHNTGELFF.

The chain is built from TRBV7-8 and TRBJ2-7; 9 nucleotides match TRBD2. The CDR3 runs to 14 residues. The junction had 5 bases not matched to a gene; V was cut back by 3 bases and J by 5 bases. Germline V lookup: CDR1 SGHVS, CDR2 FQNEAQ. DNA for the CDR3: TGTGCCAGCAGCTTTGGCGGGAGGGTCGACGAGCAGTACTTC. Its translation is CASSFGGRVDEQYF.

In this sample, this clone turned up once. This chain joins TRBV7-2 and TRBJ1-2; TRBD1 agrees at 7 bases. V was pared by 3 bases and J by 0 bases, with 7 bases of the junction left unmatched. There are 16 residues in the CDR3. Germline V gene sequence: CDR1 SGHTA, CDR2 FQGNSA. CDR3 residues: CASSFGTVLTNYGYTF. The CDR3 DNA reads as TGTGCCAGCAGCTTTGGGACAGTGCTGACTAACTATGGCTACACCTTC. The full variable domain, with the rest looked up from reference TRBV7-2 and TRBJ1-2, is GAGVSQSPSNKVTEKGKDVELRCDPISGHTALYWYRQSLGQGLEFLIYFQGNSAPDKSGLPSDRFSAERTGGSVSTLTIQRTQQEDSAVYLCASSFGTVLTNYGYTFGSGTRLTVV.

The rearrangement links TRBV5-1 to TRBJ2-6; perhaps TRBD2 as D (5 bases). The CDR3 is 14 amino acids. Germline values: CDR1 SGHRS, CDR2 YFSETQ. Trimming removed 7 bases from V and 2 bases from J, with 10 bases in between. The CDR3 DNA is TGCGCCAGCCGGGAATCTGCTGGGGCCAACGTCCTGACTTTC. It is translated as CASRESAGANVLTF.

This clone was recorded a few times. The chain employs TRBV18 and TRBJ2-1; 9 nucleotides line up with TRBD1. This CDR3 region has 13 residues. V lost 4 bases and J lost 9; bases outside the gene matches: 4. CDR1 is KGHSH and CDR2 is LQKENI in the germline V gene. The CDR3 spells CASSLNRGREQFF. The CDR3 region has the DNA TGTGCCAGCTCACTCAACAGGGGGCGTGAGCAGTTCTTC. Full variable domain (remainder filled in from reference TRBV18 and TRBJ2-1): NAGVMQNPRHLVRRRGQEARLRCSPMKGHSHVYWYRQLPEEGLKFMVYLQKENIIDESGMPKERFSAEFPKEGPSILRIQQVVRGDSAAYFCASSLNRGREQFFGPGTRLTVL.

This clone was picked up one time. The CDR3 nucleotides read TGTGCCAGTAGTATAGTAGGAGGGGGCTCTTACGAGCAGTACTTC. Its translation is CASSIVGGGSYEQYF. The chain uses TRBV19 and TRBJ2-7, with a weak D call TRBD1 (7 bases). In germline, CDR1 is LNHDA, CDR2 SQIVND (reference sequence). The V and J ends lost 1 base and 4 bases respectively, with 14 bases between them. This CDR3 has 15 amino acids.

This rearrangement joins TRBV6-5 to TRBJ1-6, with D maybe TRBD1 (5 bases). The V and J ends lost 6 bases and 7 bases respectively, with 16 bases between them. CDR3 length equals 15 residues. Germline V lookup: CDR1 MNHEY, CDR2 SVGAGI. The DNA for the CDR3 is TGTGCCAGCAGCCTACTACAGGTGGGGAATTCACCCCTCCACTTT. Translating gives CASSLLQVGNSPLHF.

In DNA, the CDR3 is TGTGCCAGCAGTTACTCGGGCCAAAGTTCACCCCTCCACTTT. Translated, it gives CASSYSGQSSPLHF. J is TRBJ1-6 and V is TRBV6-6, with D hard to call. The CDR3 extends over 14 amino acids. Deletions cut 0 bases from V and 9 bases from J, with 9 bases between. The germline V gene encodes CDR1 MNHNY and CDR2 SVGAGI (reference sequence).

This sequence joins TRBV10-2 and TRBJ2-5, with 14 bases matching TRBD2. Trimming cost V 11 bases and J 5 bases; bases outside gene matches: 4. The CDR3 consists of 13 residues. Germline assignment: CDR1 WSHSY and CDR2 SAAADI. The CDR3 DNA sequence: TGCGCCGTACGACTAGCGGGGGGGGAGACCCAGTACTTC. Protein product: CAVRLAGGETQYF.